Each of the 10 T cell receptor beta chains below was sequenced from the same sample in a study of blood T cell repertoires in COVID-19. TCRdb keeps only in-frame clones here, not all; method: immunoSEQ multiplex PCR. The repertoire has over 150,000 clones, approximately 87% of them found once; the top ten carry 10%. Material for sequencing was peripheral blood. The receptors stem from a woman aged 70-85 years with COVID-19, enrolled during active disease.

This clone has just one count. The chain is built from TRBV2 and TRBJ2-7, with TRBD1 identical over 7 bases. CDR1 and CDR2 (germline): SNHLY, FYNNEI. The CDR3 totals 14 residues. V lost 5 bases to trimming and J lost 5 bases; unmatched junction nucleotides: 9. In DNA, the CDR3 is TGTGCCAGCAGTCACCGGGACAGTTCCCACGAGCAGTACTTC. Translation gives CASSHRDSSHEQYF.

The chain is built from TRBV6-1 and TRBJ1-1, with 7 bases matching TRBD1. Trimming at V came to 4 bases and at J to 5 bases, leaving 4 bases not matched to a gene. CDR3 length: 13 amino acids. Germline assignment: CDR1 MNHNS and CDR2 SASEGT. The CDR3 nucleotides are TGTGCCAGCAGTGGGAGGGGGCAGACTGAAGCTTTCTTT. Its protein is CASSGRGQTEAFF.

This rearrangement joins TRBV14 to TRBJ2-1; the D gene is possibly TRBD2 (7 bases). V dropped 5 bases and J dropped 5 bases, with 19 bases sitting between them. Germline V gene sequence: CDR1 SGHDN, CDR2 FVKESK. The CDR3 contains 16 residues. The CDR3: CASSNNPGEGHNEQFF. CDR3 bases: TGTGCCAGCAGCAATAACCCAGGGGAGGGACACAATGAGCAGTTCTTC.

The V and J genes are TRBV30 and TRBJ2-2, with 9 bases fitting TRBD2. CDR1 and CDR2 from the germline V gene are GTSNPN and SVGIG (reference sequence). The CDR3 consists of 16 residues. V trimming: 0 bases; J trimming: 4 bases; junction bases outside the gene matches: 6. The CDR3 DNA sequence: TGTGCCTGGAGTGTATCAGCGGGGGGCTTCACCGGGGAGCTGTTTTTT. This encodes CAWSVSAGGFTGELFF. Drawing the rest from reference TRBV30 and TRBJ2-2, the complete variable domain is SQTIHQWPATLVQPVGSPLSLECTVEGTSNPNLYWYRQAAGRGLQLLFYSVGIGQISSEVPQNLSASRPQDRQFILSSKKLLLSDSGFYLCAWSVSAGGFTGELFFGEGSRLTVL.

The count of this clone is one. CDR3 residues: CASSYSPRTGTGNTIYF. The CDR3 coding sequence is TGTGCCAGCAGTTACAGTCCCAGGACAGGGACAGGAAACACCATATATTTT. The genes are TRBV6-2 or TRBV6-3 and TRBJ1-3, with TRBD1 identical over 8 bases. This CDR3 is 17 amino acids long. V was pared by 2 bases and J by 4 bases, with 10 bases of the junction left unmatched. The germline V gene encodes CDR1 MNHEY and CDR2 SVGEGT.

This chain uses TRBV5-1 with TRBJ2-1; 13 nucleotides line up with TRBD2. Germline assignment: CDR1 SGHRS and CDR2 YFSETQ. The CDR3 covers 15 residues. V was pared by 3 bases and J by 9 bases, with 6 bases of the junction left unmatched. The CDR3 here is CASSSRTSGGGEQFF. CDR3 nucleotide sequence: TGCGCCAGCAGCTCACGGACTAGCGGGGGTGGTGAGCAGTTCTTC.

V is TRBV7-8 and J is TRBJ1-5, with TRBD1 as a possible D gene (5 bases). Germline V gives CDR1 SGHVS, CDR2 FQNEAQ. Between the trimmed V and J ends, which lost 1 base and 7 bases, there was a span of 17 bases. CDR3 size: 16 residues. The CDR3 nucleotides are TGTGCCAGCAGCTTAGTATCAGGGATGCTAGGGCAGCCCCAGCATTTT. Protein sequence: CASSLVSGMLGQPQHF.

The gene calls are TRBV29-1 and TRBJ1-2; 8 bases match TRBD1. Looked up from germline, CDR1 is SQVTM and CDR2 is ANQGSEA. CDR3 length: 13 amino acids. The V and J ends lost 7 bases and 3 bases, in that order; junction bases with no gene match: 7. CDR3 protein: CSAGQGADYGYTF. DNA of the CDR3: TGCAGCGCCGGACAGGGTGCGGACTATGGCTACACCTTC. The entire variable domain, with the rest obtained from reference TRBV29-1 and TRBJ1-2, is as follows: SAVISQKPSRDICQRGTSLTIQCQVDSQVTMMFWYRQQPGQSLTLIATANQGSEATYESGFVIDKFPISRPNLTFSTLTVSNMSPEDSSIYLCSAGQGADYGYTFGSGTRLTVV.

The rearrangement links TRBV6-2 or TRBV6-3 to TRBJ2-2, with 9 nucleotides matching TRBD1. The J segment lost 3 bases and the V segment lost 4 bases, leaving 9 bases of the junction unmatched. The germline V gene has CDR1 MNHEY and CDR2 SVGEGT. The CDR3 has 17 amino acids. CDR3 protein: CASSLIDRGTDTGELFF. The CDR3 region has the DNA TGTGCCAGCAGTTTAATAGACAGGGGGACAGACACCGGGGAGCTGTTTTTT.

V and J are TRBV3-1 (or the pseudogene TRBV3-2) and TRBJ2-3, with no clear D. The CDR3 contains 16 residues. The germline V gene has CDR1 LGHDT and CDR2 YNNKEL (reference sequence). V was cut by 4 bases and J by 2 bases, with 16 bases left in between. CDR3 sequence: CASSLSPPGSTDTQYF. Here the CDR3 DNA reads TGTGCCAGCAGCCTGAGTCCCCCAGGATCCACAGATACGCAGTATTTT.